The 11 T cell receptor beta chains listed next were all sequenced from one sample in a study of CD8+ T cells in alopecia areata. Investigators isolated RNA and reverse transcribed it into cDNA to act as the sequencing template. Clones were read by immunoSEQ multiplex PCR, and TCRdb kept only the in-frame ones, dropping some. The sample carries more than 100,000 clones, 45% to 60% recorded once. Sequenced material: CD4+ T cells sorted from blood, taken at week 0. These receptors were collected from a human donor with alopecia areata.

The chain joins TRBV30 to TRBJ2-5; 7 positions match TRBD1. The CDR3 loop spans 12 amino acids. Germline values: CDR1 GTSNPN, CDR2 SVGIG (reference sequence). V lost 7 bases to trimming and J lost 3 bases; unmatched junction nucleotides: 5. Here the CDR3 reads CAYRDSEETQYF. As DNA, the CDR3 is TGTGCCTACCGGGACAGTGAAGAGACCCAGTACTTC.

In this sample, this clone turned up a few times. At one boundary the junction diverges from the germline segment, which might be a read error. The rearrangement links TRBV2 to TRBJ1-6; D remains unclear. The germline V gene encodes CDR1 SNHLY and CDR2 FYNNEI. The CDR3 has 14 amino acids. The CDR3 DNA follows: TGTGCCAGCAGGGAAGTCGACAATAATTCACCCCTCCACTTT. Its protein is CASREVDNNSPLHF.

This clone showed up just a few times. The CDR3 DNA sequence: TGCGCCAGCAGCTCCGCGGGACCGAAGGGCTATGGCTACACCTTC. It yields the protein CASSSAGPKGYGYTF. This chain uses TRBV4-3 with TRBJ1-2; D is possibly TRBD1 (5 bases). Deletions cut 5 bases from V and 4 bases from J, with 17 bases between. Germline V CDR1 and CDR2: LGHNA, YSLEER. The CDR3 is 15 amino acids.

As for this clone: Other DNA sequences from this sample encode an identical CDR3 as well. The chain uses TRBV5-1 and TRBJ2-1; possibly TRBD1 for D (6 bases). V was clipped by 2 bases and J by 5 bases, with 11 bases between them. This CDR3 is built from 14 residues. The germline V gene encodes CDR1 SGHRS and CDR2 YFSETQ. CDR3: CASSLGGADNEQFF. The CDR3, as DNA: TGCGCCAGCAGCTTAGGGGGAGCCGACAATGAGCAGTTCTTC.

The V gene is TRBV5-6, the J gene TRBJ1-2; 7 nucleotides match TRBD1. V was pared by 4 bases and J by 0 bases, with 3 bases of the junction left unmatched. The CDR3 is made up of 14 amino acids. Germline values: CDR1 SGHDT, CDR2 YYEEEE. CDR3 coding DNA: TGTGCCAGCAGCCCCGACAGGGCTAACTATGGCTACACCTTC. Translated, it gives CASSPDRANYGYTF.

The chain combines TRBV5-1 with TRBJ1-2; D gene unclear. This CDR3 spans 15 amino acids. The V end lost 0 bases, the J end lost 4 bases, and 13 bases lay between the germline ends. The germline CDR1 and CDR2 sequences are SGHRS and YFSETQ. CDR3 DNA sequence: TGCGCCAGCAGCTTGGGGGAGACGGGTTCCTATGGCTACACCTTC. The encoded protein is CASSLGETGSYGYTF.

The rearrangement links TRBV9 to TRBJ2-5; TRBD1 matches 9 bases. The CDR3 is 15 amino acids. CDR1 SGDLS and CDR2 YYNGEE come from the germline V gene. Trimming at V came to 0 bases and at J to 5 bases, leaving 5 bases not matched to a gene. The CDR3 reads CASSVEDRGWETQYF. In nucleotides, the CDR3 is TGTGCCAGCAGCGTAGAGGACAGGGGTTGGGAGACCCAGTACTTC.

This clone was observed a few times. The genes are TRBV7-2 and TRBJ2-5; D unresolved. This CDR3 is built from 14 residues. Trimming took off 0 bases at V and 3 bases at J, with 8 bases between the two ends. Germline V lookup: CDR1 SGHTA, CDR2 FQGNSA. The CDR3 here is CASSLARAEETQYF. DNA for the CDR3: TGTGCCAGCAGCTTAGCGCGTGCAGAAGAGACCCAGTACTTC.

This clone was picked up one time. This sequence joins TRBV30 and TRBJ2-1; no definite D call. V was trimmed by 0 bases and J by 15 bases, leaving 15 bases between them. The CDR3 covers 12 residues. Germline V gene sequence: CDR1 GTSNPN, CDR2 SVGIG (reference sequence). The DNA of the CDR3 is TGTGCCTGGAGTGTCGGTCGATCCCGGCGGTTCTTC. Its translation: CAWSVGRSRRFF.

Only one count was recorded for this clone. In DNA form, the CDR3 reads TGCAGCGCTGGGCGGCTAGCGGCGTACAATGAGCAGTTCTTC. Encoded protein: CSAGRLAAYNEQFF. The V and J genes are TRBV29-1 and TRBJ2-1; 7 bases align to TRBD2. Germline CDR1 is SQVTM and CDR2 is ANQGSEA. This CDR3 spans 14 amino acids. The V and J ends lost 7 bases and 4 bases, in that order; junction bases with no gene match: 10.

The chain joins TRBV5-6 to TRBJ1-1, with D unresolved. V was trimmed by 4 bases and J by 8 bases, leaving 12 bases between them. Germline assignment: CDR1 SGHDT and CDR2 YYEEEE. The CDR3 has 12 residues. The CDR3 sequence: CASSQQNKEAFF. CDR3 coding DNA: TGTGCCAGCAGCCAACAAAATAAAGAAGCTTTCTTT.